The 24 T cell receptor beta chains below were found in one sample sequenced in a study of cytomegalovirus exposure and HLA in healthy donors. The PCR had 60 Vbeta and 13 Jbeta primers. Clones were sequenced by immunoSEQ multiplex PCR, and TCRdb holds only the in-frame ones, with some missing. The sample lists over 100,000 clones; over 65% were seen once. Sequenced material: PBMCs. These receptors originate from a female donor in good health and CMV-seropositive.

J is TRBJ1-4 and V is TRBV7-9; maybe TRBD1 (5 bases). V was clipped by 1 base and J by 8 bases, with 14 bases between them. The CDR3 runs 15 residues. Germline V gives CDR1 SEHNR, CDR2 FQNEAQ (reference sequence). The CDR3 sequence is CASSLGQYPREKLFF. The CDR3 DNA reads as TGTGCCAGCAGCTTAGGACAGTACCCGAGGGAAAAACTGTTTTTT.

The rearrangement joins TRBV6-5 to TRBJ1-4; 7 bases match TRBD1. The CDR3 spans 14 residues. The ends lost 9 bases at V and 0 bases at J; junction bases unmatched: 4. The germline V gene encodes CDR1 MNHEY and CDR2 SVGAGI. CDR3 coding DNA: TGTGCCAGTCAGGGGGGTGCAACTAATGAAAAACTGTTTTTT. Amino acid sequence: CASQGGATNEKLFF.

The chain uses TRBV7-8 and TRBJ1-5; D may be TRBD1 (6 bases). The CDR3 is 17 residues long. The germline V gene has CDR1 SGHVS and CDR2 FQNEAQ. Trimming took 1 base from V and 2 from J, leaving 15 bases between them. Here the CDR3 DNA reads TGTGCCAGCAGCTTAGTCGGGGGGCTGTCTGGCAATCAGCCCCAGCATTTT. Amino acid sequence: CASSLVGGLSGNQPQHF.

The chain links TRBV29-1 to TRBJ1-1; D is possibly TRBD1 (6 bases). V was cut by 3 bases and J by 3 bases, with 8 bases left in between. CDR3 length equals 12 residues. CDR1 and CDR2 from the germline V gene are SQVTM and ANQGSEA. The CDR3 nucleotides read TGCAGCGTTGAGCCAGGGGACACTGAAGCTTTCTTT. Its protein product is CSVEPGDTEAFF.

The rearrangement links TRBV18 to TRBJ2-1; 8 positions match TRBD1. Germline CDR1 and CDR2: KGHSH and LQKENI. Trimming cost V 3 bases and J 5 bases; bases outside gene matches: 6. This CDR3 has 15 residues. Here the CDR3 reads CASSPGQGYNNEQFF. In DNA form, the CDR3 reads TGTGCCAGCTCACCCGGACAGGGTTATAACAATGAGCAGTTCTTC.

The V gene is TRBV4-1, the J gene TRBJ2-1, with D possibly matching TRBD2 (7 bases). This CDR3 has 13 amino acids. The germline V gene has CDR1 MGHRA and CDR2 YSYEKL. V was clipped by 4 bases and J by 12 bases, with 16 bases between them. CDR3 nucleotides: TGCGCCAGCAGCCCCCCGGGGGGCTTTAGGCAGTTCTTC. It is translated as CASSPPGGFRQFF.

This clone was recorded once. The V gene is TRBV6-1, the J gene TRBJ2-3, with D perhaps TRBD2 (5 bases). Per germline, CDR1 MNHNS and CDR2 SASEGT. Trimming cost V 3 bases and J 1 base, with 11 bases left between them. CDR3 length: 15 amino acids. CDR3 residues: CASSEGWGGTDTQYF. In DNA form, the CDR3 reads TGTGCCAGCAGTGAGGGGTGGGGAGGCACAGATACGCAGTATTTT.

The chain carries TRBV9 and TRBJ1-1; D not resolved. Germline values: CDR1 SGDLS, CDR2 YYNGEE. The germline V and J ends were trimmed by 4 bases and 12 bases, with 19 bases remaining between them. This CDR3 spans 13 amino acids. CDR3 nucleotide sequence: TGTGCCAGCAGCCCACACGACCCGGGGAGGCCTTTCTTT. Protein product: CASSPHDPGRPFF.

The rearrangement links TRBV2 to TRBJ1-2; the D is unclear. Germline loops: CDR1 SNHLY, CDR2 FYNNEI. The CDR3 is 14 residues long. Trimming took off 3 bases at V and 5 bases at J, with 13 bases between the two ends. DNA for the CDR3: TGTGCCAGCAGTGACGCGGTCGGTTGGTATGGCTACACCTTC. Translating it yields CASSDAVGWYGYTF. The whole variable domain, filled in from reference TRBV2 and TRBJ1-2, reads EPEVTQTPSHQVTQMGQEVILRCVPISNHLYFYWYRQILGQKVEFLVSFYNNEISEKSEIFDDQFSVERPDGSNFTLKIRSTKLEDSAMYFCASSDAVGWYGYTFGSGTRLTVV.

The gene calls are TRBV4-1 and TRBJ2-1; 10 nucleotides line up with TRBD2. Germline V gene sequence: CDR1 MGHRA, CDR2 YSYEKL. CDR3 length: 16 amino acids. Trimming cost V 1 base and J 3 bases; bases outside gene matches: 3. The CDR3, as DNA: TGCGCCAGCAGCCAAGCTAGCGGGGGACGCTACAATGAGCAGTTCTTC. It translates to CASSQASGGRYNEQFF.

The V call is TRBV30, the J call TRBJ1-1; TRBD1 agrees at 7 bases. Germline V CDR1 and CDR2: GTSNPN, SVGIG (reference sequence). This CDR3 is 15 amino acids long. Losses at the gene ends were 2 bases for V and 1 base for J; bases not matched to a gene: 7. The CDR3: CAWSNTGQSNTEAFF. The CDR3 DNA is TGTGCCTGGAGTAACACGGGACAGTCGAACACTGAAGCTTTCTTT.

The gene calls are TRBV5-1 and TRBJ2-3; 7 bases map to TRBD2. Germline-derived CDR1 and CDR2 are SGHRS and YFSETQ. The CDR3 runs 17 residues. The V and J ends lost 1 base and 4 bases, in that order; junction bases with no gene match: 12. CDR3 loop: CASSLPSASGLADTQYF. CDR3 DNA: TGCGCCAGCAGCTTGCCCTCGGCTAGCGGACTGGCAGATACGCAGTATTTT.

The chain uses TRBV18 and TRBJ1-1; D is perhaps TRBD1 (5 bases). Trimming took 6 bases from V and 10 from J, leaving 15 bases between them. The CDR3 is 12 amino acids. Germline CDR1 and CDR2: KGHSH and LQKENI. The CDR3 DNA reads as TGTGCCAGCTCTCTCGACAGCAGAGGAGCTTTCTTT. Its protein product is CASSLDSRGAFF.

The rearrangement uses TRBV5-1 and TRBJ1-1; 7 nucleotides line up with TRBD1. The CDR3 contains 14 residues. Unmatched junction bases numbered 7, after V lost 4 bases and J lost 4 bases. Germline assignment: CDR1 SGHRS and CDR2 YFSETQ. The CDR3 coding sequence is TGCGCCAGCAGCACCGGGACAGAAGGCACTGAAGCTTTCTTT. Residues: CASSTGTEGTEAFF. Full variable domain (remainder filled in from reference TRBV5-1 and TRBJ1-1): KAGVTQTPRYLIKTRGQQVTLSCSPISGHRSVSWYQQTPGQGLQFLFEYFSETQRNKGNFPGRFSGRQFSNSRSEMNVSTLELGDSALYLCASSTGTEGTEAFFGQGTRLTVV.

The chain links TRBV7-7 to TRBJ2-5; 7 bases map to TRBD1. The junction had 6 bases not matched to a gene; V was cut back by 6 bases and J by 2 bases. In germline, CDR1 is SSHAT, CDR2 FNYEAQ (reference sequence). This CDR3 is 14 amino acids long. The CDR3, as DNA: TGTGCCAGCAGTCCCACGACAGGGCAAGAGACCCAGTACTTC. Translating it yields CASSPTTGQETQYF.

The rearrangement links TRBV28 to TRBJ2-6; the D is unclear. Trimming took 3 bases from V and 3 from J, leaving 3 bases between them. The CDR3 has 13 amino acids. CDR1 and CDR2 (germline): MDHEN, SYDVKM. The CDR3 DNA sequence: TGTGCCAGCAGTTTTTATGGGGCCAACGTCCTGACTTTC. This codes for CASSFYGANVLTF. Together with reference TRBV28 and TRBJ2-6, the CDR3 gives the full variable domain: DVKVTQSSRYLVKRTGEKVFLECVQDMDHENMFWYRQDPGLGLRLIYFSYDVKMKEKGDIPEGYSVSREKKERFSLILESASTNQTSMYLCASSFYGANVLTFGAGSRLTVL.

The rearrangement links TRBV5-6 to TRBJ1-3; D is ambiguous. Germline V gene data show CDR1 as SGHDT and CDR2 as YYEEEE. Trimming shortened V by 1 base and J by 0 bases, and 11 bases separated the two germline ends. This CDR3 comprises 16 residues. The CDR3 bases are TGTGCCAGCAGCTTGATAGGACTCGGCTCTGGAAACACCATATATTTT. This codes for CASSLIGLGSGNTIYF. Filled out from reference TRBV5-6 and TRBJ1-3, the complete variable domain reads DAGVTQSPTHLIKTRGQQVTLRCSPKSGHDTVSWYQQALGQGPQFIFQYYEEEERQRGNFPDRFSGHQFPNYSSELNVNALLLGDSALYLCASSLIGLGSGNTIYFGEGSWLTVV.

The rearrangement joins TRBV6-5 to TRBJ1-3; no definite D call. CDR1 is MNHEY and CDR2 is SVGAGI in the germline V gene. V lost 4 bases and J lost 3, with 10 bases in between. The CDR3 has 14 residues. The CDR3 sequence is CASSSKTFGNTIYF. The CDR3 nucleotides read TGTGCCAGCAGTTCGAAGACATTTGGAAACACCATATATTTT.

The chain employs TRBV5-1 and TRBJ2-3; tentative D call: TRBD2 (7 bases). Germline CDR1 reads SGHRS; CDR2 reads YFSETQ. Trimming took 5 bases from V and 0 from J, leaving 13 bases between them. CDR3 size: 15 residues. This CDR3 is CASRGGGRSTDTQYF. The DNA for the CDR3 is TGCGCCAGCAGAGGGGGGGGCCGAAGCACAGATACGCAGTATTTT. Full variable domain (missing parts from reference TRBV5-1 and TRBJ2-3): KAGVTQTPRYLIKTRGQQVTLSCSPISGHRSVSWYQQTPGQGLQFLFEYFSETQRNKGNFPGRFSGRQFSNSRSEMNVSTLELGDSALYLCASRGGGRSTDTQYFGPGTRLTVL.

The chain recombines TRBV2 with TRBJ2-3, with TRBD2 matching over 8 bases. J lost 6 bases, V lost 7 bases, and 6 bases had no gene match. CDR1 SNHLY and CDR2 FYNNEI come from the germline V gene. This CDR3 spans 13 amino acids. CDR3 in amino acids: CASKRGQGDTQYF. CDR3 sequence (DNA): TGTGCCAGCAAGCGGGGGCAGGGCGATACGCAGTATTTT. Based on the CDR3 plus reference TRBV2 and TRBJ2-3, the full variable domain is EPEVTQTPSHQVTQMGQEVILRCVPISNHLYFYWYRQILGQKVEFLVSFYNNEISEKSEIFDDQFSVERPDGSNFTLKIRSTKLEDSAMYFCASKRGQGDTQYFGPGTRLTVL.

The chain uses TRBV7-3 and TRBJ2-1; 9 bases agree with TRBD1. The CDR3 has 14 amino acids. The ends lost 0 bases at V and 7 bases at J; junction bases unmatched: 1. Per the germline V gene, CDR1 is SGHTA and CDR2 is FQGTGA. CDR3: CASSLTGTGNEQFF. CDR3 DNA: TGTGCCAGCAGCTTAACCGGGACAGGGAATGAGCAGTTCTTC.

This rearrangement joins TRBV27 to TRBJ2-2; tentative D call: TRBD1 (6 bases). Trimming took off 1 base at V and 4 bases at J, with 13 bases between the two ends. This CDR3 region has 16 residues. CDR1 is MNHEY, CDR2 SMNVEV, per germline (reference sequence). The CDR3 reads CASSLYPQGSTGELFF. The CDR3 nucleotides are TGTGCCAGCAGTTTATATCCTCAGGGGTCCACCGGGGAGCTGTTTTTT.

V usage is TRBV19 and J usage is TRBJ1-5; no clear D. Trimming removed 0 bases from V and 1 base from J, with 16 bases in between. Per the germline V gene, CDR1 is LNHDA and CDR2 is SQIVND (reference sequence). This CDR3 comprises 18 residues. The CDR3 here is CASSIDVRRGPSNQPQHF. CDR3 DNA sequence: TGTGCCAGTAGTATAGATGTTCGTCGGGGTCCGAGCAATCAGCCCCAGCATTTT.

The rearrangement uses TRBV6-5 and TRBJ2-3; D possibly corresponds to TRBD2 (5 bases). The CDR3 has 15 residues. The germline V and J ends were trimmed by 5 bases and 3 bases, with 15 bases remaining between them. Germline V gene sequence: CDR1 MNHEY, CDR2 SVGAGI. The CDR3 bases are TGTGCCAGCAGTCAATCCGGGATGGGGACAGATACGCAGTATTTT. This gives the protein CASSQSGMGTDTQYF.